This TCR beta chain derives from a study of T cells of healthy individuals. TCRdb reprocessed the 5' RACE reads with MiXCR, giving one entry per CDR3 protein. In the table there are 95,000 to 100,000 distinct CDR3 sequences, around 17% of which are singletons. Trimming cost V 2 bases and J 8 bases, with 13 bases left between them. Germline values: CDR1 MNHNS, CDR2 SASEGT. The CDR3 spans 15 residues. This clonotype showed up many times. This receptor was obtained from a human donor in good health. J is TRBJ1-6 and V is TRBV6-1; D not certain. CDR3 DNA sequence: TGTGCCAGCAGTGAAACCCTGTCAGGACATTCACCCCTCCACTTT. This codes for CASSETLSGHSPLHF.